This record covers a single T cell receptor (beta chain). Germline CDR1 and CDR2: SGHTA and FQGNSA. This CDR3 region has 14 residues. The V end was cut by 8 bases, the J end by 8 bases, with 20 bases between. Original processing notes: Estimation of nucleated cell counts was performed using reference gene primer amplification. Libraries were prepared by immunoSEQ multiplex PCR; TCRdb keeps only in-frame clonotypes and omits some of them. V, J and clone size are taken as reported in that table, and D and trimming were inferred from the DNA itself. This sample has some 150,000 clones, with 85% to 90% found just once. The data derive from a study of blood T cell repertoires in COVID-19. Study details: Acute and convalescent COVID-19 samples came from the United States, Italy and Spain. Sources were T cells, B-cell-depleted T cells, or PBMCs; the material itself was cDNA or gDNA.

This TCR was sampled from a woman aged 60-70 years with acute or convalescent COVID-19. This chain joins TRBV7-2 and TRBJ2-3; possibly TRBD2 for D (7 bases). Sequenced input: peripheral blood. CDR3 sequence reads: CASFRGGGATTQYF. In DNA, the CDR3 is TGTGCCAGCTTTAGGGGGGGAGGCGCAACTACGCAGTATTTT.